One sample yielded the 11 T cell receptor beta chains listed below, sequenced in a study of beta chain features in type 1 diabetes. The study's findings and limits: Among patients with Type 1 diabetes, TCRB CDR3s were moderately but significantly shorter in every one of the four CD4+ subsets.

Every isolated RNA sample was fully reverse transcribed, so sequencing captured expressed TCRB transcripts. Assay: immunoSEQ multiplex PCR; the TCRdb copy retains only in-frame clones and omits some. The sample has approximately 250,000 clones; 16% are singletons. No antigen is known for these receptors. What was sequenced was naive CD4+ T cells from blood. These receptors were taken from a man younger than 40 with type 1 diabetes.

Comment on this clone: A read error may produce the germline difference seen at one junction end. The rearrangement uses TRBV9 and TRBJ2-3, with D possibly being TRBD1 (7 bases). Germline V gene lookup returns CDR1 SGDLS and CDR2 YYNGEE. The CDR3 sequence is 16 residues long. CDR3 protein: CASSPYGRGGTDTQYF. In DNA, the CDR3 is TGTGCCAGCAGCCCTTACGGGAGAGGGGGCACCGATACGCAGTATTTT. Filled out from reference TRBV9 and TRBJ2-3, the complete variable domain reads DSGVTQTPKHLITATGQRVTLRCSPRSGDLSVYWYQQSLDQGLQFLIQYYNGEERAKGNILERFSAQQFPDLHSELNLSSLELGDSALYFCASSPYGRGGTDTQYFGPGTRLTVL.

CDR3 sequence reads: CSVARDRVYGYTF. In DNA form, the CDR3 reads TGCAGCGTTGCCAGGGATCGTGTCTATGGCTACACCTTC. V and J are TRBV29-1 and TRBJ1-2, with a possible D match to TRBD1 (5 bases). The CDR3 sequence is 13 residues long. Trimming stripped 4 bases from V and 4 bases from J, with 13 bases between. Germline CDR1 SQVTM, CDR2 ANQGSEA.

The V gene is TRBV27, the J gene TRBJ2-3; D is perhaps TRBD1 or TRBD2 (5 bases each). V was cut by 3 bases and J by 2 bases, with 12 bases left in between. The CDR3 sequence is 15 residues long. Germline CDR1 and CDR2: MNHEY and SMNVEV (reference sequence). DNA of the CDR3: TGTGCCAGCAGTTTTAGGGGAGCGGACACAGATACGCAGTATTTT. Amino acids: CASSFRGADTDTQYF.

A few counts support this clone. DNA of the CDR3: TGTGCCAGCAGCTTGGGTCAGGGAAGCTTTCGGACTGAAGCTTTCTTT. Its translation: CASSLGQGSFRTEAFF. The chain has TRBV5-4 and TRBJ1-1, with a tentative D call TRBD1 (5 bases). The CDR3 has 16 amino acids. Trimming took off 0 bases at V and 5 bases at J, with 17 bases between the two ends. Germline V gene data show CDR1 as SGHNT and CDR2 as YYREEE (reference sequence).

This clone was counted a few times. This rearrangement joins TRBV5-1 to TRBJ2-1, with 7 bases aligning to TRBD2. Trimming at V came to 4 bases and at J to 0 bases, leaving 4 bases not matched to a gene. CDR1 and CDR2 from the germline V gene are SGHRS and YFSETQ. This CDR3 is built from 15 residues. In nucleotides, the CDR3 is TGCGCCAGCAGCGGCGGGAGTATCTCCTACAATGAGCAGTTCTTC. It specifies CASSGGSISYNEQFF.

The chain employs TRBV5-6 and TRBJ2-4; D is undetermined. The CDR3 spans 12 residues. V gave up 2 bases and J gave up 8 bases, with 8 bases separating them. Germline V gene data show CDR1 as SGHDT and CDR2 as YYEEEE. The CDR3 sequence is CASSLRSDIQYF. In nucleotides, the CDR3 is TGTGCCAGCAGCTTAAGGTCGGACATTCAGTACTTC.

The chain carries TRBV29-1 and TRBJ2-1; 10 positions agree with TRBD2. The CDR3 consists of 15 residues. V trimming: 5 bases; J trimming: 1 base; junction bases outside the gene matches: 5. Germline V lookup: CDR1 SQVTM, CDR2 ANQGSEA. The CDR3 region is CSVFGLAESYNEQFF. The CDR3 region has the DNA TGCAGCGTTTTCGGACTAGCGGAATCCTACAATGAGCAGTTCTTC.

This rearrangement joins TRBV7-9 to TRBJ2-4; weak D call: TRBD2 (5 bases). Germline values: CDR1 SEHNR, CDR2 FQNEAQ (reference sequence). V was trimmed by 2 bases and J by 2 bases, leaving 10 bases between them. CDR3 length: 15 amino acids. CDR3 loop: CASSLRTGSKNIQYF. The CDR3 bases are TGTGCCAGCAGCTTAAGGACTGGGTCCAAAAACATTCAGTACTTC. Supplemented by reference TRBV7-9 and TRBJ2-4, the full variable domain reads DTGVSQNPRHKITKRGQNVTFRCDPISEHNRLYWYRQTLGQGPEFLTYFQNEAQLEKSRLLSDRFSAERPKGSFSTLEIQRTEQGDSAMYLCASSLRTGSKNIQYFGAGTRLSVL.

This clone was counted a few times. The chain joins TRBV14 to TRBJ2-1; tentative D call: TRBD2 (5 bases). Trimming stripped 3 bases from V and 12 bases from J, with 15 bases between. The CDR3 is 13 amino acids. Germline CDR1 is SGHDN and CDR2 is FVKESK. CDR3 nucleotide sequence: TGTGCCAGCAGCCATTCGCGGGCGGCGAGGCAGTTCTTC. Protein: CASSHSRAARQFF.

Points on this clone: This sample includes further DNA sequences coding for the same CDR3. The CDR3 nucleotides are TGCAGTGCTAGCCATTCCTACGAGCAGTACTTC. Amino acid sequence: CSASHSYEQYF. The chain has TRBV20-1 and TRBJ2-7; D uncertain. Germline assignment: CDR1 DFQATT and CDR2 SNEGSKA (reference sequence). The CDR3 is 11 amino acids. Trimming cost V 3 bases and J 1 base, with 4 bases left between them.

This clone was counted a few times. This chain links TRBV7-9 with TRBJ2-1; 9 bases map to TRBD1. The CDR3 totals 17 residues. Germline CDR1 reads SEHNR; CDR2 reads FQNEAQ (reference sequence). V lost 1 base and J lost 6; bases outside the gene matches: 10. The CDR3: CASSLGTGQGSGNEQFF. The CDR3 DNA reads as TGTGCCAGCAGCTTAGGGACCGGACAGGGGTCCGGCAATGAGCAGTTCTTC.